This TCR beta chain was recorded in a study of cytomegalovirus exposure and HLA in healthy donors. Background on the study: Early released data had roughly 81 million unique TCRs, all coming from HLA-typed donors. Clustering assigned approximately 79% of the roughly 420 genotyped donors to the Caucasian-associated ancestry cluster.

Study-wide results and caveats: Presence/absence analyses treated sequencing depth as roughly uniform across donors.

In the PCR, 60 Vbeta and 13 Jbeta primers were used. Profiling relied on immunoSEQ multiplex PCR, and the TCRdb table lists in-frame clones only, not all of them. The sample consists of 100,000 or so clones, over 65% of them appearing once. A note on this clone: Its antigen remains unknown.

Germline assignment: CDR1 SGHNT and CDR2 YYREEE (reference sequence). The CDR3 is 15 residues long. V lost 5 bases, J lost 7 bases, and 9 bases stayed unmatched. Sequencing used PBMCs. The TCR comes from a man aged 40-49 years in good health and CMV-seropositive. The chain combines TRBV5-4 with TRBJ1-4; TRBD1 matches 9 bases. The CDR3 DNA sequence: TGTGCCAGCAGTACCAACAGGGGGCAGGGTGAAAAACTGTTTTTT. Its protein is CASSTNRGQGEKLFF. Looking up the rest from reference TRBV5-4 and TRBJ1-4 gives the full variable domain: ETGVTQSPTHLIKTRGQQVTLRCSSQSGHNTVSWYQQALGQGPQFIFQYYREEENGRGNFPPRFSGLQFPNYSSELNVNALELDDSALYLCASSTNRGQGEKLFFGSGTQLSVL.